The 30 T cell receptor beta chains below all came from one sample that was sequenced in a study of shared clonotypes between healthy human individuals. The table came from immunoSEQ multiplex PCR; TCRdb's copy has only in-frame clones and leaves some out. Of 2.3 million or so clones detected, approximately 93% appear once; the ten largest clones hold about 0.39%. What was sequenced was naive CD4+ T cells from PBMCs. Subset given: CD45RA+ positively selected. The receptors were gathered from a man younger than 30 in good health. Some clones in this sample may be carry-over from other donors' samples.

Remarks on this clone: In the same sample, other DNA sequences code for this CDR3. The V call is TRBV7-2, the J call TRBJ1-2; TRBD1 agrees at 10 bases. Per germline, CDR1 SGHTA and CDR2 FQGNSA. V gave up 5 bases and J gave up 3 bases; unmatched junction bases: 3. There are 14 residues in the CDR3. The CDR3 sequence is CASSPGQGDYGYTF. The CDR3 bases are TGTGCCAGCAGCCCCGGACAGGGGGACTATGGCTACACCTTC.

The rearrangement joins TRBV11-2 to TRBJ2-7; D may be TRBD1 (5 bases). From germline, CDR1 is SGHAT and CDR2 FQNNGV. The CDR3 totals 14 residues. V was shortened by 1 base and J by 2 bases, with 9 bases between the two germline ends. The CDR3 protein is CASSLGLQAYEQYF. CDR3 bases: TGTGCCAGCAGCTTAGGGTTACAGGCCTACGAGCAGTACTTC.

This clone was picked up one time. The gene calls are TRBV9 and TRBJ2-7, with D unresolved. Trimming removed 4 bases from V and 2 bases from J, with 16 bases in between. The CDR3 totals 15 residues. In germline, CDR1 is SGDLS, CDR2 YYNGEE. DNA for the CDR3: TGTGCCAGCAGCCCCTCCCCCGGCGGAACCTACGAGCAGTACTTC. Amino acid sequence: CASSPSPGGTYEQYF.

The rearrangement uses TRBV4-3 and TRBJ2-5; 7 bases fit TRBD2. The tail of the sequence fits TRBJ2-7 better, so the J call may be wrong. The CDR3 totals 15 residues. Germline assignment: CDR1 LGHNA and CDR2 YSLEER. The CDR3 coding sequence is TGCGCCACCCCGACTAGCCCCCTGGGGGGCTACGAGCAGTACTTC. Amino acid sequence: CATPTSPLGGYEQYF.

The J gene is TRBJ2-3, the V gene TRBV6-5, with D unclear. Germline CDR1 and CDR2: MNHEY and SVGAGI. The CDR3 spans 15 residues. Trimming removed 2 bases from V and 1 base from J, with 10 bases in between. The CDR3 region is CASSYGSLGTDTQYF. The DNA of the CDR3 is TGTGCCAGCAGTTACGGAAGTTTAGGCACAGATACGCAGTATTTT.

V usage is TRBV7-2 and J usage is TRBJ2-5; 7 bases line up with TRBD2. Germline CDR1 and CDR2: SGHTA and FQGNSA. The V segment lost 1 base and the J segment 1 base; nucleotides outside the gene matches: 6. This CDR3 has 16 amino acids. The CDR3 loop is CASSLVAGDRQETQYF. For the CDR3, the DNA is TGTGCCAGCAGCTTAGTGGCGGGAGATCGCCAAGAGACCCAGTACTTC.

The chain recombines TRBV30 with TRBJ2-3; TRBD1 agrees at 7 bases. CDR1 is GTSNPN and CDR2 is SVGIG in the germline V gene (reference sequence). The CDR3 runs 13 residues. J gave up 4 bases and V 3 bases, and 4 bases lay outside the gene matches. The CDR3 spells CAWRSTGADTQYF. CDR3 DNA sequence: TGTGCCTGGAGGTCAACAGGGGCAGATACGCAGTATTTT.

The V call is TRBV10-3, the J call TRBJ2-3, with D possibly called TRBD1 or TRBD2 (6 bases each). The germline CDR1 and CDR2 sequences are ENHRY and SYGVKD. The CDR3 is 14 amino acids. The germline V and J ends were trimmed by 5 bases and 2 bases, with 11 bases remaining between them. In nucleotides, the CDR3 is TGTGCCATCAGTCAGGGGACTCTCACAGATACGCAGTATTTT. Amino acid sequence: CAISQGTLTDTQYF.

This chain links TRBV6-5 with TRBJ2-2; maybe TRBD1 (6 bases). The CDR3 sequence is 13 residues long. V lost 8 bases and J lost 6, with 13 bases in between. Looked up from germline, CDR1 is MNHEY and CDR2 is SVGAGI. CDR3 DNA sequence: TGTGCCAGCCGGAAGGGACACGCCGGGGAGCTGTTTTTT. Protein product: CASRKGHAGELFF.

CDR3 protein: CASSGHRGPTNEKLFF. Here the CDR3 DNA reads TGTGCCAGCAGCGGTCACAGGGGGCCAACTAATGAAAAACTGTTTTTT. The gene calls are TRBV5-5 and TRBJ1-4; 9 bases are a match to TRBD1. From germline, CDR1 is SGHKS and CDR2 YYEKEE (reference sequence). This CDR3 region has 16 residues. Trimming took 4 bases from V and 0 from J; bases not matched to a gene: 4.

CDR3 sequence reads: CASRTGTGVNQPQHF. CDR3 nucleotides: TGTGCCAGTAGGACCGGGACAGGGGTCAATCAGCCCCAGCATTTT. The genes are TRBV19 and TRBJ1-5; 10 positions match TRBD1. J gave up 3 bases and V 6 bases, and 5 bases lay outside the gene matches. This CDR3 is 15 amino acids long. Germline V gene lookup returns CDR1 LNHDA and CDR2 SQIVND (reference sequence).

This chain uses TRBV11-2 with TRBJ2-5, with 9 bases fitting TRBD2. The junction had 10 bases not matched to a gene; V was cut back by 3 bases and J by 5 bases. The CDR3 is made up of 16 amino acids. In germline, CDR1 is SGHAT, CDR2 FQNNGV. The CDR3 nucleotides are TGTGCCAGCAGCTTCCCTCCTGCGGGAGGGCAGGAGACCCAGTACTTC. This encodes CASSFPPAGGQETQYF.

V gene TRBV5-8 combines with J gene TRBJ1-5; a weak D match, TRBD1 (5 bases). CDR3 length: 16 residues. V lost 2 bases and J 7 bases, leaving 19 bases between the germline ends. The germline CDR1 and CDR2 sequences are SGHTS and YDEGEE. CDR3 sequence reads: CASSFFTSTAGQPQHF. The CDR3 region has the DNA TGTGCCAGCAGCTTTTTTACTTCGACAGCAGGGCAGCCCCAGCATTTT.

The chain is built from TRBV7-3 and TRBJ2-2; tentative D call: TRBD2 (6 bases). CDR3 length equals 14 residues. Per germline, CDR1 SGHTA and CDR2 FQGTGA. Trimming cost V 5 bases and J 3 bases, with 10 bases left between them. The CDR3 sequence: CASSRDSYTGELFF. The CDR3 coding sequence is TGTGCCAGCAGCCGGGACTCATACACCGGGGAGCTGTTTTTT.

This clone came up once. The chain joins TRBV28 to TRBJ1-5, with TRBD1 identical over 7 bases. V lost 7 bases, J lost 6 bases, and 12 bases stayed unmatched. CDR3 size: 15 residues. The V gene's germline CDR1 is MDHEN and CDR2 SYDVKM. CDR3 coding DNA: TGTGCCAGCACCACCCCCAGGGGGATATTTCAGCCCCAGCATTTT. Protein: CASTTPRGIFQPQHF. Drawing the rest from reference TRBV28 and TRBJ1-5, the complete variable domain is DVKVTQSSRYLVKRTGEKVFLECVQDMDHENMFWYRQDPGLGLRLIYFSYDVKMKEKGDIPEGYSVSREKKERFSLILESASTNQTSMYLCASTTPRGIFQPQHFGDGTRLSIL.

The chain uses TRBV19 and TRBJ2-5; 9 positions agree with TRBD2. The length of the CDR3 is 16 residues. The germline gives CDR1 LNHDA, CDR2 SQIVND (reference sequence). J was trimmed by 4 bases and V by 4 bases; bases with no gene match: 10. The CDR3 sequence: CASSTSRGGVRETQYF. CDR3 nucleotides: TGTGCCAGTAGTACGAGCCGCGGGGGGGTCCGAGAGACCCAGTACTTC.

The rearrangement links TRBV6-6 to TRBJ1-1; 7 bases are shared with TRBD1. The V segment lost 5 bases and the J segment 1 base; nucleotides outside the gene matches: 7. Germline V gene data show CDR1 as MNHNY and CDR2 as SVGAGI (reference sequence). The CDR3 runs 15 residues. CDR3 in amino acids: CASSIQGITNTEAFF. The CDR3 DNA reads as TGTGCCAGCAGTATACAGGGGATAACGAACACTGAAGCTTTCTTT.

This chain uses TRBV4-1 with TRBJ2-2, with 12 bases aligning to TRBD2. CDR3 length: 18 amino acids. CDR1 and CDR2 from the germline V gene are MGHRA and YSYEKL. V lost 0 bases and J lost 2; bases outside the gene matches: 4. As DNA, the CDR3 is TGCGCCAGCAGCCAAGAACCTAGCGGGAGGGTAAACACCGGGGAGCTGTTTTTT. Residues: CASSQEPSGRVNTGELFF.

The rearrangement joins TRBV29-1 to TRBJ2-5, with 8 bases lining up with TRBD2. The CDR3 consists of 12 residues. In germline, CDR1 is SQVTM, CDR2 ANQGSEA. Trimming removed 8 bases from V and 4 bases from J; junction bases left unmatched: 6. The CDR3 DNA is TGCAGCTCAACCACTAGCGGAGAGACCCAGTACTTC. Translation: CSSTTSGETQYF.

The gene calls are TRBV7-3 and TRBJ2-2, with D perhaps TRBD1 (6 bases). The ends were cut back, 5 bases at V and 6 bases at J, with 13 bases in the middle. CDR3 length: 14 amino acids. Germline CDR1 and CDR2: SGHTA and FQGTGA. CDR3 DNA: TGTGCCAGCAGCCTGAACAGGGTGGCCGGGGAGCTGTTTTTT. Protein sequence: CASSLNRVAGELFF.

This sequence joins TRBV18 and TRBJ2-3, with unresolved D. The CDR3 consists of 12 residues. V lost 5 bases to trimming and J lost 6 bases, with 9 bases between them. Germline CDR1 and CDR2: KGHSH and LQKENI. The CDR3 loop is CASSRKGDTQYF. The DNA for the CDR3 is TGTGCCAGCTCAAGGAAAGGGGATACGCAGTATTTT.

The sample holds one count of this clone. The chain combines TRBV5-1 with TRBJ2-4, with 7 bases matching TRBD1. Trimming removed 1 base from V and 5 bases from J; junction bases left unmatched: 0. The CDR3 has 13 amino acids. In germline, CDR1 is SGHRS, CDR2 YFSETQ. The CDR3 coding sequence is TGCGCCAGCAGCTTGACAGGGGAAAACATTCAGTACTTC. As protein: CASSLTGENIQYF. Supplemented by reference TRBV5-1 and TRBJ2-4, the full variable domain reads KAGVTQTPRYLIKTRGQQVTLSCSPISGHRSVSWYQQTPGQGLQFLFEYFSETQRNKGNFPGRFSGRQFSNSRSEMNVSTLELGDSALYLCASSLTGENIQYFGAGTRLSVL.

V and J are TRBV6-6 and TRBJ1-1; perhaps TRBD1 as D (5 bases). The CDR3 runs 15 residues. The germline V gene encodes CDR1 MNHNY and CDR2 SVGAGI (reference sequence). V was pared by 2 bases and J by 10 bases, with 20 bases between. Written as DNA, the CDR3 is TGTGCCAGCAGTTACCTCGCCCAACGCGGGACCTTAGCTTTCTTT. This sequence encodes CASSYLAQRGTLAFF.

The V call is TRBV5-5, the J call TRBJ2-1; a possible D gene is TRBD1 (6 bases). The CDR3 extends over 13 amino acids. With 0 bases removed from V and 9 bases from J, the gap between germline ends came to 10 bases. The germline V gene encodes CDR1 SGHKS and CDR2 YYEKEE (reference sequence). The CDR3 DNA is TGTGCCAGCAGCTTGGAGGGGGTTAGTGAGCAGTTCTTC. This gives the protein CASSLEGVSEQFF.

The CDR3 here is CASSLAQEDGYTF. The CDR3 DNA reads as TGCGCCAGCAGCTTGGCACAGGAAGATGGCTACACCTTC. This chain connects TRBV5-1 to TRBJ1-2, with D possibly being TRBD1 (5 bases). CDR1 SGHRS and CDR2 YFSETQ come from the germline V gene. Between the trimmed V and J ends, which lost 0 bases and 6 bases, there was a span of 9 bases. The CDR3 length is 13 residues.

The J gene is TRBJ1-1, the V gene TRBV18; TRBD1 might be the D (6 bases). Germline V lookup: CDR1 KGHSH, CDR2 LQKENI. The CDR3 spans 12 residues. Trimming shortened V by 6 bases and J by 8 bases, and 13 bases separated the two germline ends. The CDR3 nucleotides are TGTGCCAGCTCCTCGGGGGCGGGCGAAGCTTTCTTT. Translating it yields CASSSGAGEAFF.

This rearrangement joins TRBV6-5 to TRBJ1-2, with a tentative D call TRBD1 (5 bases). This CDR3 region has 13 residues. Trimming took 6 bases from V and 3 from J, leaving 11 bases between them. The germline V gene has CDR1 MNHEY and CDR2 SVGAGI. CDR3 amino acids: CASRPDRDYGYTF. In nucleotides, the CDR3 is TGTGCCAGCAGACCCGACAGAGACTATGGCTACACCTTC.

This chain links TRBV7-3 with TRBJ2-2; D is undetermined. This CDR3 is 16 amino acids long. CDR1 and CDR2 (germline): SGHTA, FQGTGA. V gave up 5 bases and J gave up 5 bases, with 18 bases separating them. CDR3 amino acids: CASSQELVPGTGELFF. The DNA for the CDR3 is TGTGCCAGCAGCCAGGAACTTGTCCCTGGTACCGGGGAGCTGTTTTTT.

The chain links TRBV7-2 to TRBJ2-3; TRBD1 or TRBD2 may be the D gene (6 bases each). With 8 bases removed from V and 6 bases from J, the gap between germline ends came to 21 bases. From germline, CDR1 is SGHTA and CDR2 FQGNSA. The CDR3 is made up of 15 amino acids. The CDR3 DNA follows: TGTGCCAGCCAATACAAAGGGGGGCCAGACGATACGCAGTATTTT. The encoded protein is CASQYKGGPDDTQYF.

The V and J genes are TRBV6-5 and TRBJ1-1; D perhaps matches TRBD1 (6 bases). With 0 bases removed from V and 3 bases from J, the gap between germline ends came to 8 bases. CDR1 and CDR2 (germline): MNHEY, SVGAGI. There are 14 residues in the CDR3. CDR3 protein: CASSYSPGDTEAFF. For the CDR3, the DNA is TGTGCCAGCAGTTACTCACCAGGGGACACTGAAGCTTTCTTT.